This TCR beta chain was captured by sequencing in a study of blood T cell repertoires in COVID-19. This clone has more than one count but fewer than ten. As originally analysed: It was from reference gene primer amplification that nucleated cell counts were estimated. Sequenced by immunoSEQ multiplex PCR; TCRdb stores in-frame clones only, minus some. That table is the source of V, J and clone size, and D and trimming were worked out from the DNA. Among some 83,000 clones listed, roughly 80% were seen once. The length of the CDR3 is 13 residues. Trimming removed 0 bases from V and 8 bases from J, with 5 bases in between. Germline loops: CDR1 WSHSY, CDR2 SAAADI.

This sequence originates from a man in his fifties or sixties with active or convalescent COVID-19. Material: peripheral blood. The chain recombines TRBV10-2 with TRBJ1-6; no clear D. CDR3 nucleotide sequence: TGCGCCAGCAGTGAGTCGCCGGATTCACCCCTCCACTTT. Amino acid sequence: CASSESPDSPLHF.